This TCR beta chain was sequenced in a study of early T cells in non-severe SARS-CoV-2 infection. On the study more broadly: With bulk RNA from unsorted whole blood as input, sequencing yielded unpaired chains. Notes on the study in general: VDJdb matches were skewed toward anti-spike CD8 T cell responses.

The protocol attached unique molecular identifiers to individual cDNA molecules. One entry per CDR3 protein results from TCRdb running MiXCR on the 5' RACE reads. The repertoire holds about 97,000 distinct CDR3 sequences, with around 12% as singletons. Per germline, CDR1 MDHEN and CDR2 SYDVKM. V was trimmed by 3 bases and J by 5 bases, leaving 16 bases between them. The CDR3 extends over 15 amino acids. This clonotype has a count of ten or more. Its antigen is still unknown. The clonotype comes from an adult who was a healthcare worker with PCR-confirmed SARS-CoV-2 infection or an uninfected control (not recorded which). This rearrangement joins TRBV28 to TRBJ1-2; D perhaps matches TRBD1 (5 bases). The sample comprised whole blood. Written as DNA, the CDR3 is TGTGCCAGCAGTTTCGGGGGAGATCCCTCTTATGGCTACACCTTC. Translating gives CASSFGGDPSYGYTF.